The source of this T cell receptor (beta chain) is a study of blood T cell repertoires in COVID-19. Across the study: Some COVID-19 samples were acute and others convalescent; all came from the United States, Italy and Spain.

Enrollees, about 18 to 90 years old, lived in 20 to 25 US areas. Clinical history reported by participants formed the basis on which cohorts were assigned. For recovered donors of Cohort 3, there were two negative PCRs, clearance, or symptom resolution. The data were produced by immunoSEQ multiplex PCR, yet TCRdb's version contains in-frame clones alone and is incomplete. Seen here are around 290,000 clones, 90% observed once, and the top ten hold around 1.1%. Germline V gene sequence: CDR1 SEHNR, CDR2 FQNEAQ (reference sequence). V lost 6 bases and J 0 bases, leaving 21 bases between the germline ends. CDR3 length: 19 amino acids.

The clonotype originates from a woman in her twenties or thirties who had recovered from COVID-19. The sample taken for sequencing was PBMCs or T cells enriched from blood (not recorded which). The chain is built from TRBV7-9 and TRBJ2-6; a possible D gene is TRBD1 (7 bases). This chain's CDR3 is CASRSAGQFPGSGANVLTF. The CDR3, as DNA: TGTGCCAGCAGGTCCGCGGGACAGTTTCCTGGCTCTGGGGCCAACGTCCTGACTTTC. Supplemented by reference TRBV7-9 and TRBJ2-6, the full variable domain reads DTGVSQNPRHKITKRGQNVTFRCDPISEHNRLYWYRQTLGQGPEFLTYFQNEAQLEKSRLLSDRFSAERPKGSFSTLEIQRTEQGDSAMYLCASRSAGQFPGSGANVLTFGAGSRLTVL.